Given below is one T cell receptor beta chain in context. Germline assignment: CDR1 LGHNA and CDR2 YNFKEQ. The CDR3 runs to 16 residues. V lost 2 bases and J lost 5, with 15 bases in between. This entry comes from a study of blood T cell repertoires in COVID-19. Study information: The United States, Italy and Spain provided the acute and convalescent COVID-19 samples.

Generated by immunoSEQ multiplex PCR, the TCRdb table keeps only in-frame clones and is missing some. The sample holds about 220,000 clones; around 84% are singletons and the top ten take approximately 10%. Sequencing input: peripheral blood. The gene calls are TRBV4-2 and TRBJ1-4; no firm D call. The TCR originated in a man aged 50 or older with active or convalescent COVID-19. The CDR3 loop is CASSQWPPQLNEKLFF. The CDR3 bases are TGTGCCAGCAGCCAATGGCCGCCACAGCTAAATGAAAAACTGTTTTTT.